These 13 T cell receptor beta chains share one sample of origin, sequenced in a study of OX40 agonist ivuxolimab in advanced cancers. Assay: immunoSEQ multiplex PCR; the TCRdb copy retains only in-frame clones and omits some. The repertoire holds about 100,000 clones, with approximately 91% as singletons. The sequencing used CD4+ or CD8+ T cells sorted from blood, collected in a trial of the OX40 agonist ivuxolimab. The receptors stem from an adult with an advanced solid tumor such as melanoma, head and neck, liver or kidney cancer.

This chain links TRBV9 with TRBJ2-2; 8 nucleotides line up with TRBD1. The CDR3 contains 16 residues. Germline V gene lookup returns CDR1 SGDLS and CDR2 YYNGEE. V was clipped by 4 bases and J by 6 bases; unmatched bases: 11. For the CDR3, the DNA is TGTGCCAGCAGCTGGATAGGGACAGGACACCCCGGGGAGCTGTTTTTT. Translated: CASSWIGTGHPGELFF.

This chain links TRBV15 with TRBJ1-1; D call uncertain. The length of the CDR3 is 14 residues. The germline V gene encodes CDR1 LNHNV and CDR2 YYDKDF (reference sequence). Trimming removed 0 bases from V and 1 base from J, with 6 bases in between. CDR3 sequence (DNA): TGTGCCACCAGCAGAGATAACAGGAACACTGAAGCTTTCTTT. Its translation is CATSRDNRNTEAFF. The variable domain in full, completed from reference TRBV15 and TRBJ1-1, reads DAMVIQNPRYQVTQFGKPVTLSCSQTLNHNVMYWYQQKSSQAPKLLFHYYDKDFNNEADTPDNFQSRRPNTSFCFLDIRSPGLGDTAMYLCATSRDNRNTEAFFGQGTRLTVV.

The chain employs TRBV7-8 and TRBJ2-5; 8 positions agree with TRBD2. J lost 5 bases, V lost 5 bases, and 16 bases had no gene match. The CDR3 has 17 amino acids. The germline V gene has CDR1 SGHVS and CDR2 FQNEAQ. This CDR3 reads CASSQIERGTLSETQYF. DNA for the CDR3: TGTGCCAGCAGCCAAATCGAGCGGGGGACCCTAAGCGAGACCCAGTACTTC.

The chain links TRBV7-2 to TRBJ2-1; the D gene is possibly TRBD2 (6 bases). Germline CDR1 SGHTA, CDR2 FQGNSA. CDR3 length: 16 residues. V was clipped by 4 bases and J by 7 bases, with 20 bases between them. Here the CDR3 DNA reads TGTGCCAGCAGCTATCTAGCGTGGGGCCTAGGGAATGAGCAGTTCTTC. Its protein product is CASSYLAWGLGNEQFF.

The rearrangement links TRBV5-6 to TRBJ2-1; 8 bases map to TRBD2. Germline CDR1 SGHDT, CDR2 YYEEEE. The CDR3 is made up of 17 amino acids. V lost 4 bases and J lost 3; bases outside the gene matches: 12. The CDR3 DNA sequence: TGTGCCAGCAGCCCGGATCTCCTAGCGGGCATCTACAATGAGCAGTTCTTC. Encoded protein: CASSPDLLAGIYNEQFF.

In this sample, this clone turned up a few times. This chain uses TRBV19 with TRBJ2-3; no definite D call. The CDR3 extends over 13 amino acids. In germline, CDR1 is LNHDA, CDR2 SQIVND (reference sequence). CDR3 sequence: CVGAAQGTDTQYF. The CDR3 DNA sequence: TGTGTCGGCGCGGCGCAGGGCACAGATACGCAGTATTTT.

The chain uses TRBV2 and TRBJ2-7; 11 nucleotides match TRBD2. Germline values: CDR1 SNHLY, CDR2 FYNNEI. The CDR3 runs 15 residues. V was pared by 7 bases and J by 2 bases, with 7 bases of the junction left unmatched. CDR3 amino acids: CASNKGLAAAYEQYF. The CDR3, as DNA: TGTGCCAGCAATAAGGGACTAGCGGCGGCCTACGAGCAGTACTTC.

This clone has a single count. This sequence joins TRBV2 and TRBJ1-2, with a weak D call TRBD1 (6 bases). Germline V gene lookup returns CDR1 SNHLY and CDR2 FYNNEI. CDR3 length: 15 residues. The V end was cut by 0 bases, the J end by 7 bases, with 15 bases between. The CDR3 coding sequence is TGTGCCAGCAGTGAAGCCCTGGGGGCGCGTGTTGGCTACACCTTC. Amino acid sequence: CASSEALGARVGYTF.

This clone was recorded only once. J is TRBJ1-3 and V is TRBV19, with D maybe TRBD1 (6 bases). Trimming removed 3 bases from V and 0 bases from J, with 9 bases in between. The CDR3 covers 15 residues. The germline CDR1 and CDR2 sequences are LNHDA and SQIVND (reference sequence). The DNA of the CDR3 is TGTGCCAGTAGTATTACAGGGAGCTCTGGAAACACCATATATTTT. Protein product: CASSITGSSGNTIYF.

J is TRBJ2-3 and V is TRBV27; the match to TRBD2 covers 12 bases. V dropped 8 bases and J dropped 4; count of bases not matched to a gene: 10. CDR1 MNHEY and CDR2 SMNVEV come from the germline V gene (reference sequence). The CDR3 covers 16 residues. The CDR3 nucleotides are TGTGCCAGCTCCCGTAGACTAGCGGGAGTCGCAGATACGCAGTATTTT. It encodes CASSRRLAGVADTQYF.

The chain employs TRBV5-1 and TRBJ1-2; a weak D match, TRBD1 (5 bases). The germline CDR1 and CDR2 sequences are SGHRS and YFSETQ. The CDR3 loop spans 15 amino acids. With 4 bases removed from V and 2 bases from J, the gap between germline ends came to 15 bases. CDR3 in amino acids: CASSPAPPGNYGYTF. CDR3 bases: TGCGCCAGCAGCCCTGCCCCTCCAGGGAACTATGGCTACACCTTC.

The V call is TRBV5-1, the J call TRBJ2-1; the match to TRBD1 covers 10 bases. Losses at the gene ends were 3 bases for V and 7 bases for J; bases not matched to a gene: 4. The CDR3 is made up of 14 amino acids. Looked up from germline, CDR1 is SGHRS and CDR2 is YFSETQ. CDR3 region: CASSSDRGMNEQFF. In nucleotides, the CDR3 is TGCGCCAGCAGCTCGGACAGGGGGATGAATGAGCAGTTCTTC.

This clone was recorded only once. The chain joins TRBV30 to TRBJ1-4, with TRBD1 matching over 8 bases. Germline trimming cut 4 bases from V and 5 bases from J; bases unmatched to any gene: 6. This CDR3 is built from 14 residues. Looked up from germline, CDR1 is GTSNPN and CDR2 is SVGIG (reference sequence). CDR3 amino acids: CAWKGDRKNEKLFF. The CDR3 nucleotides are TGTGCCTGGAAGGGGGACAGGAAAAATGAAAAACTGTTTTTT.